These T cell receptor beta chains were read from a single sample in a study of cytomegalovirus exposure and HLA in healthy donors. Method: immunoSEQ multiplex PCR; TCRdb's copy keeps in-frame clones and lacks some. In the table there are 200,000 to 300,000 clones, about 83% of which are singletons. The sequenced material came from PBMCs. These receptors were collected from a woman in her forties in good health and CMV-seropositive. Both conserved end residues are part of each CDR3. The D gene is left open where the match is weak. Where a row states a size, it is once, few, many or the class of an expanded clone; other rows omit it.

abundance: -
j_gene: TRBJ2-1
d_gene: -
v_gene: TRBV7-7
CDR3aa: CASNPWPGRDEQFF
CDR3nt: TGTGCCAGCAACCCTTGGCCCGGCCGGGATGAGCAGTTCTTC

abundance: -
j_gene: TRBJ2-1
d_gene: -
v_gene: TRBV19
CDR3aa: CASRVAEGSYNEQFF
CDR3nt: TGTGCCAGTAGGGTCGCGGAAGGCTCCTACAATGAGCAGTTCTTC

abundance: -
j_gene: TRBJ1-4
d_gene: -
v_gene: TRBV27
CDR3aa: CASSPRDREKLFF
CDR3nt: TGTGCCAGCAGTCCACGGGATCGCGAAAAACTGTTTTTT

abundance: -
j_gene: TRBJ1-3
d_gene: -
v_gene: TRBV5-1
CDR3aa: CASSLEAGTGNTIYF
CDR3nt: TGCGCCAGCAGCTTGGAGGCAGGCACTGGAAACACCATATATTTT

abundance: -
j_gene: TRBJ2-1
d_gene: -
v_gene: TRBV7-8
CDR3aa: CASSPTRASGLPDEQFF
CDR3nt: TGTGCCAGCAGCCCTACGAGGGCCAGCGGTTTACCAGATGAGCAGTTCTTC

abundance: -
j_gene: TRBJ2-2
d_gene: -
v_gene: TRBV5-4
CDR3aa: CASSLGARNTGELFF
CDR3nt: TGTGCCAGCAGCTTGGGGGCAAGGAACACCGGGGAGCTGTTTTTT

abundance: -
j_gene: TRBJ2-7
d_gene: TRBD2
v_gene: TRBV27
CDR3aa: CASSFSGSGVEQYF
CDR3nt: TGTGCCAGCAGCTTTAGCGGGAGCGGAGTCGAGCAGTACTTC

abundance: -
j_gene: TRBJ2-7
d_gene: -
v_gene: TRBV5-4
CDR3aa: CASSSLGSLEQYF
CDR3nt: TGTGCCAGCAGCTCTTTAGGGAGCCTGGAGCAGTACTTC

abundance: -
j_gene: TRBJ2-5
d_gene: -
v_gene: TRBV4-2
CDR3aa: CASSQEASDPTQYF
CDR3nt: TGTGCCAGCAGCCAAGAAGCTAGCGACCCTACCCAGTACTTC

abundance: -
j_gene: TRBJ2-7
d_gene: -
v_gene: TRBV19
CDR3aa: CASSKDTHEQYF
CDR3nt: TGTGCCAGTAGTAAGGACACCCACGAGCAGTACTTC

abundance: -
j_gene: TRBJ2-2
d_gene: -
v_gene: TRBV7-9
CDR3aa: CASSYPGTDTGELFF
CDR3nt: TGTGCCAGCAGTTATCCCGGGACTGATACCGGGGAGCTGTTTTTT

abundance: -
j_gene: TRBJ1-3
d_gene: TRBD1
v_gene: TRBV7-6
CDR3aa: CASSPGQLGNTIYF
CDR3nt: TGTGCCAGCAGCCCGGGACAGCTTGGAAACACCATATATTTT

abundance: -
j_gene: TRBJ2-7
d_gene: -
v_gene: TRBV19
CDR3aa: CASSIGGYEQYF
CDR3nt: TGTGCCAGTAGTATCGGGGGATACGAGCAGTACTTC

abundance: -
j_gene: TRBJ2-6
d_gene: -
v_gene: TRBV5-1
CDR3aa: CASSFMSGNSGANVLTF
CDR3nt: TGCGCCAGCAGCTTTATGTCAGGGAACTCTGGGGCCAACGTCCTGACTTTC

abundance: -
j_gene: TRBJ1-3
d_gene: -
v_gene: TRBV7-9
CDR3aa: CASSLPQAGNTIYF
CDR3nt: TGTGCCAGCAGCCTCCCACAGGCTGGAAACACCATATATTTT

abundance: -
j_gene: TRBJ1-3
d_gene: -
v_gene: TRBV6-1
CDR3aa: CASKEAWGPGNTIYF
CDR3nt: TGTGCCAGCAAGGAAGCCTGGGGGCCTGGAAACACCATATATTTT

abundance: -
j_gene: TRBJ1-2
d_gene: -
v_gene: TRBV7-2
CDR3aa: CASSLAEGDGYTF
CDR3nt: TGTGCCAGCAGCTTAGCCGAGGGGGATGGCTACACCTTC

abundance: -
j_gene: TRBJ2-1
d_gene: -
v_gene: TRBV5-1
CDR3aa: CASSLGAGGTYNEQFF
CDR3nt: TGCGCCAGCAGCTTGGGGGCAGGGGGGACCTACAATGAGCAGTTCTTC

abundance: -
j_gene: TRBJ2-7
d_gene: TRBD2
v_gene: TRBV4-2
CDR3aa: CASSPGLAGGRGGEQYF
CDR3nt: TGTGCCAGCAGCCCTGGACTAGCGGGAGGTAGGGGGGGCGAGCAGTACTTC

abundance: -
j_gene: TRBJ2-1
d_gene: TRBD2
v_gene: TRBV25-1
CDR3aa: CASSRRLAGERDEQFF
CDR3nt: TGTGCCAGCAGTCGTCGACTAGCGGGAGAAAGGGATGAGCAGTTCTTC

abundance: -
j_gene: TRBJ1-5
d_gene: TRBD1
v_gene: TRBV30
CDR3aa: CAWRRRQGAGQPQHF
CDR3nt: TGTGCCTGGAGGAGGAGACAGGGGGCCGGTCAGCCCCAGCATTTT

abundance: -
j_gene: TRBJ2-1
d_gene: -
v_gene: TRBV7-6
CDR3aa: CASSLTGSSYNEQFF
CDR3nt: TGTGCCAGCAGCTTGACGGGGAGCTCCTACAATGAGCAGTTCTTC

abundance: once
j_gene: TRBJ2-1
d_gene: TRBD2
v_gene: TRBV7-2
CDR3aa: CASSSTFMREGRHEQFF
CDR3nt: TGTGCCAGCAGCTCAACCTTTATGCGGGAGGGCCGACATGAGCAGTTCTTC

abundance: few
j_gene: TRBJ2-1
d_gene: -
v_gene: TRBV5-4
CDR3aa: CASARPPGNEQFF
CDR3nt: TGTGCCAGCGCGAGGCCACCGGGGAATGAGCAGTTCTTC

abundance: few
j_gene: TRBJ1-3
d_gene: TRBD1
v_gene: TRBV5-1
CDR3aa: CASSSGQGLSLSGNTIYF
CDR3nt: TGCGCCAGCAGCTCGGGACAGGGGCTCTCTCTCTCTGGAAACACCATATATTTT

abundance: -
j_gene: TRBJ1-2
d_gene: TRBD1
v_gene: TRBV27
CDR3aa: CASSLLPPTGANYGYTF
CDR3nt: TGTGCCAGCAGTTTATTACCCCCGACAGGGGCAAACTATGGCTACACCTTC

abundance: many
j_gene: TRBJ1-1
d_gene: -
v_gene: TRBV5-5
CDR3aa: CASSPGVGANTEAFF
CDR3nt: TGTGCCAGCAGCCCCGGGGTGGGTGCCAACACTGAAGCTTTCTTT

abundance: -
j_gene: TRBJ2-1
d_gene: TRBD2
v_gene: TRBV9
CDR3aa: CASSVAWGGLAGNEQFF
CDR3nt: TGTGCCAGCAGCGTAGCTTGGGGGGGACTAGCAGGAAATGAGCAGTTCTTC

abundance: -
j_gene: TRBJ2-3
d_gene: TRBD1
v_gene: TRBV28
CDR3aa: CASSSKDRGPDTQYF
CDR3nt: TGTGCCAGCAGTTCTAAGGACAGGGGGCCAGATACGCAGTATTTT

abundance: -
j_gene: TRBJ1-5
d_gene: -
v_gene: TRBV7-3
CDR3aa: CASSLTQGYPQHF
CDR3nt: TGTGCCAGCAGCTTGACCCAGGGGTACCCCCAGCATTTT

abundance: -
j_gene: TRBJ2-7
d_gene: TRBD2
v_gene: TRBV27
CDR3aa: CASRPLAGVTEQYF
CDR3nt: TGTGCCAGCAGGCCACTAGCGGGAGTAACCGAGCAGTACTTC

abundance: -
j_gene: TRBJ2-7
d_gene: TRBD2
v_gene: TRBV25-1
CDR3aa: CASSIQGLAGETYEQYF
CDR3nt: TGTGCCAGCAGTATCCAGGGACTAGCGGGGGAAACCTACGAGCAGTACTTC

abundance: -
j_gene: TRBJ1-5
d_gene: -
v_gene: TRBV6-1
CDR3aa: CASSPVGNQPQHF
CDR3nt: TGTGCCAGCAGCCCAGTTGGCAATCAGCCCCAGCATTTT

abundance: -
j_gene: TRBJ1-4
d_gene: -
v_gene: TRBV28
CDR3aa: CASSQDTGANEKLFF
CDR3nt: TGTGCCAGCAGTCAGGACACGGGTGCGAACGAAAAACTGTTTTTT

abundance: -
j_gene: TRBJ2-7
d_gene: TRBD1
v_gene: TRBV9
CDR3aa: CASSDRDRGLYEQYF
CDR3nt: TGTGCCAGCAGCGACCGGGACAGGGGATTGTACGAGCAGTACTTC

abundance: -
j_gene: TRBJ1-3
d_gene: -
v_gene: TRBV7-9
CDR3aa: CASSLGGLARNTIYF
CDR3nt: TGTGCCAGCAGCCTAGGGGGACTCGCAAGAAACACCATATATTTT

abundance: few
j_gene: TRBJ2-3
d_gene: -
v_gene: TRBV10-3
CDR3aa: CAISESSTIREDTQYF
CDR3nt: TGTGCCATCAGTGAGTCGTCGACTATCCGGGAAGATACGCAGTATTTT

abundance: -
j_gene: TRBJ2-7
d_gene: TRBD1
v_gene: TRBV28
CDR3aa: CASTTFEGTGGRYEQYF
CDR3nt: TGTGCCAGCACCACCTTCGAGGGGACAGGGGGGAGATACGAGCAGTACTTC

abundance: few
j_gene: TRBJ1-3
d_gene: TRBD1
v_gene: TRBV9
CDR3aa: CASSGDRAGNTIYF
CDR3nt: TGTGCCAGCAGCGGCGACAGGGCTGGAAACACCATATATTTT

abundance: once
j_gene: TRBJ2-6
d_gene: -
v_gene: TRBV29-1
CDR3aa: CSVGREEANVLTF
CDR3nt: TGCAGCGTTGGGAGGGAAGAGGCCAACGTCCTGACTTTC

abundance: once
j_gene: TRBJ2-7
d_gene: TRBD1
v_gene: TRBV6-5
CDR3aa: CASSSFSGQGMHEQYF
CDR3nt: TGTGCCAGCAGTTCTTTTTCGGGACAGGGTATGCACGAGCAGTACTTC

abundance: -
j_gene: TRBJ2-4
d_gene: -
v_gene: TRBV15
CDR3aa: CATSRDYLAKNIQYF
CDR3nt: TGTGCCACCAGCCGCGACTACCTAGCCAAAAACATTCAGTACTTC

abundance: -
j_gene: TRBJ1-3
d_gene: TRBD1
v_gene: TRBV18
CDR3aa: CASSVGQGITPNTIYF
CDR3nt: TGTGCCAGCTCAGTAGGACAGGGGATTACGCCGAACACCATATATTTT

abundance: -
j_gene: TRBJ2-1
d_gene: -
v_gene: TRBV14
CDR3aa: CASARLGSSYNEQFF
CDR3nt: TGTGCCAGTGCCCGACTAGGAAGCTCCTACAATGAGCAGTTCTTC

abundance: -
j_gene: TRBJ2-6
d_gene: TRBD1
v_gene: TRBV4-3
CDR3aa: CASSQDLLFGQGRSGANVLTF
CDR3nt: TGCGCCAGCAGCCAAGACTTGCTGTTCGGACAGGGGAGGTCTGGGGCCAACGTCCTGACTTTC

abundance: -
j_gene: TRBJ2-2
d_gene: -
v_gene: TRBV18
CDR3aa: CASSPRLAGDGELFF
CDR3nt: TGTGCCAGCTCACCACGACTAGCAGGGGACGGGGAGCTGTTTTTT

abundance: -
j_gene: TRBJ2-7
d_gene: TRBD2
v_gene: TRBV7-2
CDR3aa: CASSLVASGSIEQYF
CDR3nt: TGTGCCAGCAGCTTAGTCGCTAGCGGGAGTATCGAGCAGTACTTC

abundance: -
j_gene: TRBJ2-1
d_gene: -
v_gene: TRBV5-3
CDR3aa: CAKANSTFSYEQFF
CDR3nt: TGTGCCAAAGCCAACTCGACTTTCTCGTATGAGCAGTTCTTC

abundance: few
j_gene: TRBJ2-3
d_gene: -
v_gene: TRBV9
CDR3aa: CASSRVEFNSDTQYF
CDR3nt: TGTGCCAGCTCCCGTGTGGAGTTTAATTCAGATACGCAGTATTTT